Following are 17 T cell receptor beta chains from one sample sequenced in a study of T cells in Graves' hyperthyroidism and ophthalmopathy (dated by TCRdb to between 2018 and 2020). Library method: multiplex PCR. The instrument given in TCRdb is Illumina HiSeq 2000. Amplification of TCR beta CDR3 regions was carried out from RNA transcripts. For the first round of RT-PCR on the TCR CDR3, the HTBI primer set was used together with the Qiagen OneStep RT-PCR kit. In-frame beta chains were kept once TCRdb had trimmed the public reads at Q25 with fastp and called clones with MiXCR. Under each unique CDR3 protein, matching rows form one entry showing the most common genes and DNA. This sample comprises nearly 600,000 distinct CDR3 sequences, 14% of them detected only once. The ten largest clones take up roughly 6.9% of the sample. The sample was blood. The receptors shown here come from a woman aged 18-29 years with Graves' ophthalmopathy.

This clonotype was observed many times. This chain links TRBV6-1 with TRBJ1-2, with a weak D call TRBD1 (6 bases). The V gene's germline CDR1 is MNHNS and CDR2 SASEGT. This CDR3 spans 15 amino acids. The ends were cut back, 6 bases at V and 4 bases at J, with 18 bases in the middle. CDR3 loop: CASRQNNGQTYGYTF. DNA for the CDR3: TGTGCCAGCAGGCAAAACAATGGACAGACCTATGGCTACACCTTC.

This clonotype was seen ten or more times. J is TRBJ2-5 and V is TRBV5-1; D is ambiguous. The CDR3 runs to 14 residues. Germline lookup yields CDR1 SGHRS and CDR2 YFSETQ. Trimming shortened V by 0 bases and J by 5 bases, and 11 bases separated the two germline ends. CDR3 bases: TGCGCCAGCAGCTTGGCCTTGGGTCTGGAGACCCAGTACTTC. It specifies CASSLALGLETQYF.

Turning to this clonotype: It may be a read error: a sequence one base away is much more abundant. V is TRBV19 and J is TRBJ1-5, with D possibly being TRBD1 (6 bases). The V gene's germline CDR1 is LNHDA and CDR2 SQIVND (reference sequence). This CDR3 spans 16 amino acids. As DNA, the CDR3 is TGTTCCAGTAGAACTTTCAGGGGCGGGAGCAATCAGCCCCAGCATTTT. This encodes CSSRTFRGGSNQPQHF.

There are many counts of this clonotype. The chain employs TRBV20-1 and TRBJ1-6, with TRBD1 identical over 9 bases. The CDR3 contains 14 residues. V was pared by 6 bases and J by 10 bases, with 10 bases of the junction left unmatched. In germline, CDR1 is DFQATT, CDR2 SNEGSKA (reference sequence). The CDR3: CSAKPGQGDSPLHF. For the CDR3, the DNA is TGCAGTGCGAAACCGGGACAGGGTGACTCACCCCTCCACTTT.

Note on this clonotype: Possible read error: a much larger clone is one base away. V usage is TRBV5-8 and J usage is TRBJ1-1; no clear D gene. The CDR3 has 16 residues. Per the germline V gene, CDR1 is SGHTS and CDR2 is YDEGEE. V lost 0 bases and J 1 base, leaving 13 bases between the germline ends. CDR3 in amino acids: CASSLGAGRANTEAFF. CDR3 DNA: TGTGCCAGCAGCTTGGGGGCGGGGAGGGCGAACACTGAAGCTTTCTTT.

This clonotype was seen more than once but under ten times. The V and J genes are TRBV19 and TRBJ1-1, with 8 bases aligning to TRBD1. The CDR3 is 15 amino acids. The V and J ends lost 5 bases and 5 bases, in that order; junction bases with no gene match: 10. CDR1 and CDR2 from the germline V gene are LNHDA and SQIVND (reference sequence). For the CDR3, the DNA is TGTGCCAGTAGTTACAGGACAGGGTCTCAGACTGAAGCTTTCTTT. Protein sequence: CASSYRTGSQTEAFF.

In DNA, the CDR3 is TGTGCCAGCAGCCCGGGACAGAGCACTGGAAACACCATATATTTT. Its protein product is CASSPGQSTGNTIYF. The chain is built from TRBV7-3 and TRBJ1-3; 7 bases align to TRBD1. CDR1 is SGHTA and CDR2 is FQGTGA in the germline V gene. There are 15 residues in the CDR3. Trimming cost V 5 bases and J 2 bases; bases outside gene matches: 6.

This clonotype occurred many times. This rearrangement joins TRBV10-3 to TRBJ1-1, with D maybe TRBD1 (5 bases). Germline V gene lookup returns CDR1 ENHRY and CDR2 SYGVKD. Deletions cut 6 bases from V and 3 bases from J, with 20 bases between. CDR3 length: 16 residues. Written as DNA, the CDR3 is TGTGCCATCAGCCCTAACACCGGGACGGCGGACACTGAAGCTTTCTTT. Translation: CAISPNTGTADTEAFF.

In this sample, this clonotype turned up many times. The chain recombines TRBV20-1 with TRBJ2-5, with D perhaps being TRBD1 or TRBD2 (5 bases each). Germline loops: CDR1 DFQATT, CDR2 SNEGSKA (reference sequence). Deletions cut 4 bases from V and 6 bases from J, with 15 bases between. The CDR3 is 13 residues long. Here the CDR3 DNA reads TGCAGTGCTATTCATCCGGGGCTTAAGACCCAGTACTTC. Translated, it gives CSAIHPGLKTQYF.

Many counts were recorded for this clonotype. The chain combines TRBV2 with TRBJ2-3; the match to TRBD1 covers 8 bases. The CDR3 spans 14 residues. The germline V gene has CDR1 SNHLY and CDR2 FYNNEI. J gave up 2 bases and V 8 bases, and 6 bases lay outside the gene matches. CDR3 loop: CASSSGQATDTQYF. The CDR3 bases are TGTGCCAGCTCGTCGGGACAGGCCACAGATACGCAGTATTTT. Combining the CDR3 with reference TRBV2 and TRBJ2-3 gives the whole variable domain EPEVTQTPSHQVTQMGQEVILRCVPISNHLYFYWYRQILGQKVEFLVSFYNNEISEKSEIFDDQFSVERPDGSNFTLKIRSTKLEDSAMYFCASSSGQATDTQYFGPGTRLTVL.

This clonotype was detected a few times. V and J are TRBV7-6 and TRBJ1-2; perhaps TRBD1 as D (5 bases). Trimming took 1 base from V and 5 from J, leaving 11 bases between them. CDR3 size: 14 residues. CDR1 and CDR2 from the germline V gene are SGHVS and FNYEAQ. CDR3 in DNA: TGTGCCAGCAGCTTAGGTTTTCAGGGTTATGGCTACACCTTC. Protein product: CASSLGFQGYGYTF.

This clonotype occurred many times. CDR3 region: CASSPGTEVYEQYF. The DNA of the CDR3 is TGTGCCAGCAGCCCCGGGACGGAGGTCTACGAGCAGTACTTC. V usage is TRBV7-8 and J usage is TRBJ2-7; D may match TRBD1 or TRBD2 (5 bases each). Germline V CDR1 and CDR2: SGHVS, FQNEAQ. Trimming took 5 bases from V and 3 from J, leaving 14 bases between them. The length of the CDR3 is 14 residues.

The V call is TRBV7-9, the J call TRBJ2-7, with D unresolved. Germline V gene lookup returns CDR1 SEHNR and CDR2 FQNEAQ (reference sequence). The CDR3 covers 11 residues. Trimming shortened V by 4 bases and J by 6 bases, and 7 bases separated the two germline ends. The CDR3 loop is CASSWNGEQYF. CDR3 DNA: TGTGCCAGCAGCTGGAACGGCGAGCAGTACTTC.

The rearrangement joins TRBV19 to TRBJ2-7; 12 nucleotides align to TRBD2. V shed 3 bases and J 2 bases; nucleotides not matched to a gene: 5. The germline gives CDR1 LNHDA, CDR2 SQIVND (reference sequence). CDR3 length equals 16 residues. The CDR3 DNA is TGTGCCAGTAGTATTGCGACTAGCGGGAGCCCCTACGAGCAGTACTTC. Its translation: CASSIATSGSPYEQYF.

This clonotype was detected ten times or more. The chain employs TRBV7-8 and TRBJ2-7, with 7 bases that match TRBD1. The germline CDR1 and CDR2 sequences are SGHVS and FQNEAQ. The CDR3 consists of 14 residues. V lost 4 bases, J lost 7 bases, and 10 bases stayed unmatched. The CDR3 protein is CASSSQQGSWEQYF. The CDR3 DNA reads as TGTGCCAGCAGCTCCCAACAGGGGTCATGGGAGCAGTACTTC.

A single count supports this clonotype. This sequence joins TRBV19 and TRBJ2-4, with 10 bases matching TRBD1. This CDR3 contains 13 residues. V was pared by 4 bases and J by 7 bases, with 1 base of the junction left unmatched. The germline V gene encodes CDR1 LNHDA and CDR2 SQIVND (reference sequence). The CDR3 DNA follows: TGTGCCAGTAGTACGGACAGGGGGAACATTCAGTACTTC. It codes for CASSTDRGNIQYF.

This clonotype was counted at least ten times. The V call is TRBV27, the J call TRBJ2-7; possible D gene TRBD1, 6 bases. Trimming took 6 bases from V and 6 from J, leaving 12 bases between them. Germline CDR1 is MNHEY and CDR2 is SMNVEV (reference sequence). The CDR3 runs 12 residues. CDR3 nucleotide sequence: TGTGCCAGCAGCGGAGACAGGCCCGAGCAGTACTTC. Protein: CASSGDRPEQYF.